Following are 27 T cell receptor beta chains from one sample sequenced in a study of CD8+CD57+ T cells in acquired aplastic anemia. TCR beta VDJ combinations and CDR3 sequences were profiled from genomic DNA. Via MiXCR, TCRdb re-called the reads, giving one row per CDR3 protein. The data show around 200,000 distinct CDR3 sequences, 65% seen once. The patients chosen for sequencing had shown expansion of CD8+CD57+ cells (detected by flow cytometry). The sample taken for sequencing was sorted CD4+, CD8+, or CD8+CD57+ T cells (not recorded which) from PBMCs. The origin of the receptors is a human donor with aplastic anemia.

In nucleotides, the CDR3 is TGTGCCAGCAGCCGCGACCCCACGACAGGGGCCACTGAAGCTTTCTTT. Protein sequence: CASSRDPTTGATEAFF. The chain has TRBV7-2 and TRBJ1-1; 8 bases line up with TRBD1. The CDR3 runs 16 residues. J was trimmed by 4 bases and V by 5 bases; bases with no gene match: 12. In germline, CDR1 is SGHTA, CDR2 FQGNSA.

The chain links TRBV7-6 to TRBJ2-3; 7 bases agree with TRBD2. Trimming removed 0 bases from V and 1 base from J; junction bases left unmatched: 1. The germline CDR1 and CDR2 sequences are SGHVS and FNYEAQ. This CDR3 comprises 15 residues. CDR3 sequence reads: CASSLAGGRTDTQYF. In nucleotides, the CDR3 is TGTGCCAGCAGCTTAGCGGGAGGGCGCACAGATACGCAGTATTTT.

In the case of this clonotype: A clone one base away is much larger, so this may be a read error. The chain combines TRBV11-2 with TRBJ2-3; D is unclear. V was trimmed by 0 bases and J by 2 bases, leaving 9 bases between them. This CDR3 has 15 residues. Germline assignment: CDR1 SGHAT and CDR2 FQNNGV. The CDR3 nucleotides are TGTGCCAGCAGCTTAGATGCGGATATCACAGATACGCAGTATTTT. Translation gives CASSLDADITDTQYF. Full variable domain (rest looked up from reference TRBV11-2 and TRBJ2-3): EAGVAQSPRYKIIEKRQSVAFWCNPISGHATLYWYQQILGQGPKLLIQFQNNGVVDDSQLPKDRFSAERLKGVDSTLKIQPAKLEDSAVYLCASSLDADITDTQYFGPGTRLTVL.

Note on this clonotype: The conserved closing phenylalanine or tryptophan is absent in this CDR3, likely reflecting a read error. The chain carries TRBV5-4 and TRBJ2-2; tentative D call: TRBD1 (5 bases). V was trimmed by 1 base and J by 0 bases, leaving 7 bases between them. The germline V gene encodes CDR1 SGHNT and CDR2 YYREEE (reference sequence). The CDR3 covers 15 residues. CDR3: CASSLRGPNTGELFL. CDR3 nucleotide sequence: TGTGCCAGCAGCTTGAGGGGCCCGAACACCGGGGAGCTGTTTCTT.

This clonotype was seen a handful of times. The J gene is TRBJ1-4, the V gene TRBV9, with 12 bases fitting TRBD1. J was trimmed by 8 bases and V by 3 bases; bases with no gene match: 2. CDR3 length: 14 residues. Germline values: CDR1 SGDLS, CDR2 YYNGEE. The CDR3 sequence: CASSEGTGGEKLFF. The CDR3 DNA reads TGTGCCAGCAGCGAGGGGACAGGGGGCGAAAAACTGTTTTTT.

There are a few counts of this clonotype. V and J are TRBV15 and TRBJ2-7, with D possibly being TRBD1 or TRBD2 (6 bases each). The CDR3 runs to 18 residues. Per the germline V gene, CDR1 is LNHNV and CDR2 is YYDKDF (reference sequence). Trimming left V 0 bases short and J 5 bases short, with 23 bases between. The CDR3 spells CATSRDWGRGVGKHEQYF. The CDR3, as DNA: TGTGCCACCAGCAGAGATTGGGGTAGGGGGGTCGGGAAGCACGAGCAGTACTTC.

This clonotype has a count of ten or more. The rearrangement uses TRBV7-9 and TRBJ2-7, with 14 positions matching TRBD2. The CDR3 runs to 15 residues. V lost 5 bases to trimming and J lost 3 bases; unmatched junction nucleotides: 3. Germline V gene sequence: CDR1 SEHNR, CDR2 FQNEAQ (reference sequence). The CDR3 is CASSLGTSGGYEQYF. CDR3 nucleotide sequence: TGTGCCAGCAGCCTGGGGACTAGCGGGGGCTACGAGCAGTACTTC.

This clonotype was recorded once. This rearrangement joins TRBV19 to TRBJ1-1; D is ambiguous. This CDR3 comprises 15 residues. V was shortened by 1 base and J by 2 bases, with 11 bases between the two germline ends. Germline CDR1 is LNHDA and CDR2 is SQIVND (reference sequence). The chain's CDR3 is CASSIVPGFNTEAFF. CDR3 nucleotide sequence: TGTGCCAGTAGTATAGTTCCGGGCTTCAACACTGAAGCTTTCTTT.

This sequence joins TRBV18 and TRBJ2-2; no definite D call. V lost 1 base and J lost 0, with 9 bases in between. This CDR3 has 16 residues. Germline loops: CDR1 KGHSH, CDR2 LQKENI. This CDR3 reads CASSPLEASNTGELFF. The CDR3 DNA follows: TGTGCCAGCTCACCACTGGAAGCATCGAACACCGGGGAGCTGTTTTTT.

The CDR3 sequence: CASSLVTSGEETQYF. In DNA, the CDR3 is TGTGCCAGCAGCTTAGTGACTAGCGGAGAGGAGACCCAGTACTTC. The genes are TRBV7-9 and TRBJ2-5; 9 bases line up with TRBD2. The CDR3 has 15 amino acids. V trimming: 1 base; J trimming: 5 bases; junction bases outside the gene matches: 5. Germline CDR1 SEHNR, CDR2 FQNEAQ (reference sequence).

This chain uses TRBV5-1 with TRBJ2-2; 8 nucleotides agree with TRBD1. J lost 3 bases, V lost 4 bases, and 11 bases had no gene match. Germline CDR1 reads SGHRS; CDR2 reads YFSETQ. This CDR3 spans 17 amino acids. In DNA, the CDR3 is TGCGCCAGCAGCCCAGGGGGCGCACAGTATCACACCGGGGAGCTGTTTTTT. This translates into CASSPGGAQYHTGELFF.

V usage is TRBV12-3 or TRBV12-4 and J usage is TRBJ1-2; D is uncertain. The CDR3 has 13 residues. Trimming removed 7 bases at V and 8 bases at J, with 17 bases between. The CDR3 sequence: CASTPMLTGGYTF. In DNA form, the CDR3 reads TGTGCCAGCACTCCCATGTTGACGGGAGGCTACACCTTC.

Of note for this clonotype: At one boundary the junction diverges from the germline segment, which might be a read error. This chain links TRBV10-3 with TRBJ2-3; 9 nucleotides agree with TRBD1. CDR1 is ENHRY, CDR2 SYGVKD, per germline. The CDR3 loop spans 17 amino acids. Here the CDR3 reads CASSYSGTGIGTDTQYF. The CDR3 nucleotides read TGTGCCAGCAGTTACTCTGGGACAGGGATCGGCACAGATACGCAGTATTTT.

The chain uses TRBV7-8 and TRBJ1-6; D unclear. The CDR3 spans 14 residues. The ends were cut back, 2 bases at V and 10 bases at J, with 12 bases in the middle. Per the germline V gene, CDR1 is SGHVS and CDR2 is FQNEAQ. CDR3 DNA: TGTGCCAGCAGCTTACTACATCCCGACTCACCCCTCCACTTT. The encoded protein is CASSLLHPDSPLHF.

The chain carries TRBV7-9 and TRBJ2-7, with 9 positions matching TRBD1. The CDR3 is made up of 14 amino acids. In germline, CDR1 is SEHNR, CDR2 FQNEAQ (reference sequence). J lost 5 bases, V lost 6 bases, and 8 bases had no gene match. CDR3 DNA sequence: TGTGCCAGCAGACCTACCGGGACAGGGAACGAGCAGTACTTC. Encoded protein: CASRPTGTGNEQYF.

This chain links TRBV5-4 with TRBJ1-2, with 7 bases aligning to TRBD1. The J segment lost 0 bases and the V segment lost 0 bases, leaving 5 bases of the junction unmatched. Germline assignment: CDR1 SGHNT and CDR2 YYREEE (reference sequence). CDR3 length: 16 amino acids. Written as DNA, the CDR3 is TGTGCCAGCAGCTTGGAGGGGGCGAGGACTAACTATGGCTACACCTTC. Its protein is CASSLEGARTNYGYTF.

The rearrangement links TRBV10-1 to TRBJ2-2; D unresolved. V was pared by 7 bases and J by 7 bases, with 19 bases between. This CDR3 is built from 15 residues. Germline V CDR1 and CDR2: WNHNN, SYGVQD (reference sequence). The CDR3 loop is CASTSGVGFGGELFF. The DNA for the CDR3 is TGCGCCAGCACTTCGGGCGTGGGCTTCGGCGGGGAGCTGTTTTTT.

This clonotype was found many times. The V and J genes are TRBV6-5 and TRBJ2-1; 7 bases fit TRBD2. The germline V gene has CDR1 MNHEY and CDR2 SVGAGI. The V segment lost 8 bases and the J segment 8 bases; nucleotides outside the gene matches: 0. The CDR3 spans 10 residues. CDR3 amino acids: CASGGDEQFF. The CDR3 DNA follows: TGTGCCAGCGGGGGGGATGAGCAGTTCTTC.

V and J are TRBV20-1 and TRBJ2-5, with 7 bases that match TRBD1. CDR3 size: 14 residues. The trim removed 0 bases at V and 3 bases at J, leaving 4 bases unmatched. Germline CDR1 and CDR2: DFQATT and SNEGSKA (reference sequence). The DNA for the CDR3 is TGCAGTGCTAGAGAGGCCAGGGGGAAAGAGACCCAGTACTTC. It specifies CSAREARGKETQYF.

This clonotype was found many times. CDR3 coding DNA: TGTGCCAGCAGCTTGGTAGGTAGGGAGGGTGCAGATACGCAGTATTTT. Its translation is CASSLVGREGADTQYF. The chain uses TRBV5-6 and TRBJ2-3, with 7 nucleotides matching TRBD2. The ends lost 0 bases at V and 4 bases at J; junction bases unmatched: 8. Germline lookup yields CDR1 SGHDT and CDR2 YYEEEE. The CDR3 spans 16 residues.

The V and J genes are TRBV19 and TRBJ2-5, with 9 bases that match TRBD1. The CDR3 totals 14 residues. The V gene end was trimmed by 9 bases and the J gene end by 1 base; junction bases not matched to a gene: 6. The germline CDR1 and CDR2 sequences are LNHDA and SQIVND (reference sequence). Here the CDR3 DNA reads TGTGCCAGCAAGGACAGGGGTATCCAAGAGACCCAGTACTTC. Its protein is CASKDRGIQETQYF.

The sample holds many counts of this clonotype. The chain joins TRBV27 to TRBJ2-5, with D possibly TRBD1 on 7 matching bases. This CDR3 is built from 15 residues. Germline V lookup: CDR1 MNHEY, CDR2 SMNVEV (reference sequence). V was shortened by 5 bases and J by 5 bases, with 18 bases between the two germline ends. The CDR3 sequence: CASSGSGGLIETQYF. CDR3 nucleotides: TGTGCCAGCAGTGGATCAGGGGGACTTATCGAGACCCAGTACTTC.

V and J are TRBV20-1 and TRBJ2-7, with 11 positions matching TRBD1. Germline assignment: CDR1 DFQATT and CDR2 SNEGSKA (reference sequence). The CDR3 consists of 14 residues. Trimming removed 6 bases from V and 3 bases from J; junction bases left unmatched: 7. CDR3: CSADPGTGGYEQYF. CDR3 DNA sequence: TGCAGTGCCGACCCCGGGACAGGGGGCTACGAGCAGTACTTC.

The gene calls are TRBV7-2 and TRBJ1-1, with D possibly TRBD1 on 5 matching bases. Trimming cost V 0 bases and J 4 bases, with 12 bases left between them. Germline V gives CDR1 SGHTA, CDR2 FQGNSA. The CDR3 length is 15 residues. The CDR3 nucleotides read TGTGCCAGCAGCTTAGCTGCCCTTCAGGGCACTGAAGCTTTCTTT. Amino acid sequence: CASSLAALQGTEAFF.

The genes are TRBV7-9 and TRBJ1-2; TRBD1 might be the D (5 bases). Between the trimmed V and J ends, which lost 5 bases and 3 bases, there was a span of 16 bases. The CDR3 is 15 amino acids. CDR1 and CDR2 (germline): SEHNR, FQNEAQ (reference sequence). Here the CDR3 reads CASSAGGVIDYGYTF. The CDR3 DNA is TGTGCCAGCAGCGCTGGGGGTGTGATAGACTATGGCTACACCTTC.

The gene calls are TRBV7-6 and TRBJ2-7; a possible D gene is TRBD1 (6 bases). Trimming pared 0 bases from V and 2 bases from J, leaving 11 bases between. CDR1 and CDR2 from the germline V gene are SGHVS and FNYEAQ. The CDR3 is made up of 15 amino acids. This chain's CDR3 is CASSLAAGETYEQYF. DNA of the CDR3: TGTGCCAGCAGCTTAGCGGCAGGGGAGACCTACGAGCAGTACTTC.

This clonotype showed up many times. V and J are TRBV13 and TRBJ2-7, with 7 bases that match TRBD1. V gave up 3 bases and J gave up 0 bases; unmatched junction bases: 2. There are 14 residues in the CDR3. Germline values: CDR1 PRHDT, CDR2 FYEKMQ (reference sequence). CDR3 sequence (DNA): TGTGCCAGCAGCTTCGGGACAGCCTCCTACGAGCAGTACTTC. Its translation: CASSFGTASYEQYF.